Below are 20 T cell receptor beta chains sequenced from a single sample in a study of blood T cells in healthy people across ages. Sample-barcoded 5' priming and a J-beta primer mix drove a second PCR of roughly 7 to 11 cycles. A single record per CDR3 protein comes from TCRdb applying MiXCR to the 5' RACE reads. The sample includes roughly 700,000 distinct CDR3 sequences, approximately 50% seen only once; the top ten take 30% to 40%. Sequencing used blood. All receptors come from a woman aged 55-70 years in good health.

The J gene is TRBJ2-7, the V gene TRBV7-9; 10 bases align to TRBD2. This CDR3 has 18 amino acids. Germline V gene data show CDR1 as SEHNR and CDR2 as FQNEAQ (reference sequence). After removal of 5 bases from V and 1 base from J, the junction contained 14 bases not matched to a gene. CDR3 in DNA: TGTGCCAGCAGCCACATAACCAGGACTAGCGGAGGATCCTACGAGCAGTACTTC. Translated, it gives CASSHITRTSGGSYEQYF.

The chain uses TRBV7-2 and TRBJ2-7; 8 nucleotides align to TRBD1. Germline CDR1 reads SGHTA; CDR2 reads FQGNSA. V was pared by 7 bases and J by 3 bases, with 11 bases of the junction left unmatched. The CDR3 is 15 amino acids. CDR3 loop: CTSKLGQGVGYEQYF. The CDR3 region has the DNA TGTACCAGCAAACTAGGACAGGGCGTGGGCTACGAGCAGTACTTC.

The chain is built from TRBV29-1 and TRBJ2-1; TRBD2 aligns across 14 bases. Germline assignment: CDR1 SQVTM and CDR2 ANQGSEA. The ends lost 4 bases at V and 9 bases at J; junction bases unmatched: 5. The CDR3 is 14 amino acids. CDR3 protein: CSVASTSGRVEQFF. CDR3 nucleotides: TGCAGCGTTGCTTCGACTAGCGGGAGGGTTGAGCAGTTCTTC.

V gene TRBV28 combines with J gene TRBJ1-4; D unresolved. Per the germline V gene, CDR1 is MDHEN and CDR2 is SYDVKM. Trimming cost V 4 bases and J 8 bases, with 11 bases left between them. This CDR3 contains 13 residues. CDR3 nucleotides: TGTGCCAGCAGTTCCCGGTACTGGGAAAAACTGTTTTTT. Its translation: CASSSRYWEKLFF. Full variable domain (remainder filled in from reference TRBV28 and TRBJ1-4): DVKVTQSSRYLVKRTGEKVFLECVQDMDHENMFWYRQDPGLGLRLIYFSYDVKMKEKGDIPEGYSVSREKKERFSLILESASTNQTSMYLCASSSRYWEKLFFGSGTQLSVL.

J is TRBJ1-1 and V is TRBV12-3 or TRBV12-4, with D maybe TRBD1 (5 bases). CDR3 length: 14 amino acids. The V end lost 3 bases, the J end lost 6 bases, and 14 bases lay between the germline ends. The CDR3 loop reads CASSLFGQGAEAFF. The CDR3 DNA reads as TGTGCCAGCAGTTTGTTTGGGCAGGGAGCTGAAGCTTTCTTT.

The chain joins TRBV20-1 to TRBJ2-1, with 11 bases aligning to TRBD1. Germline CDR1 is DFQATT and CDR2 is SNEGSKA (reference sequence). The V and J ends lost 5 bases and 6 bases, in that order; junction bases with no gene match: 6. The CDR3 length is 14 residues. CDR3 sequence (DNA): TGCAGTGCTGGGACAGGGGGGAAGAGCAATGAGCAGTTCTTC. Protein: CSAGTGGKSNEQFF.

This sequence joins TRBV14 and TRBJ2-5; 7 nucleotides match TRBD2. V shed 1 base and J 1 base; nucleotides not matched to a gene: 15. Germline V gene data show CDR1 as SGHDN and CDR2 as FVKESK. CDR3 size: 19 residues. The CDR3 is CASSQGIFRRERLQETQYF. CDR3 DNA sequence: TGTGCCAGCAGCCAAGGGATCTTTAGGCGGGAGAGGCTCCAAGAGACCCAGTACTTC.

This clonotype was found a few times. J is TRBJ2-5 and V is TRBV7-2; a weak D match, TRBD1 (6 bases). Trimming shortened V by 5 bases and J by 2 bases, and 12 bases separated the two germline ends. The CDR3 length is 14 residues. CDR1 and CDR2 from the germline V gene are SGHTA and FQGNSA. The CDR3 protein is CASSTAGTQETQYF. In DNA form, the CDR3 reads TGTGCCAGCAGCACAGCCGGGACACAAGAGACCCAGTACTTC.

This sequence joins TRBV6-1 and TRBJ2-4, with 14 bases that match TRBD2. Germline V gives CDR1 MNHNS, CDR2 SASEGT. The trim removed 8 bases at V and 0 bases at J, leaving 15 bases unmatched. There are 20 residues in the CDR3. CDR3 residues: CASHPGTSGRSGRAKNIQYF. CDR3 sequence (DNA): TGTGCCAGCCATCCCGGGACTAGCGGGAGAAGTGGACGAGCCAAAAACATTCAGTACTTC.

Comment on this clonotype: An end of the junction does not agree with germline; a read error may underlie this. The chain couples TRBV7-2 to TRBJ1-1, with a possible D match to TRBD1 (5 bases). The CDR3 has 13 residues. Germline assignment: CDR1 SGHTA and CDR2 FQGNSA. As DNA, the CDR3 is TGTGCCAGCAGCGCCCAGGGAGGCACTGAACCTTTCTTT. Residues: CASSAQGGTEPFF.

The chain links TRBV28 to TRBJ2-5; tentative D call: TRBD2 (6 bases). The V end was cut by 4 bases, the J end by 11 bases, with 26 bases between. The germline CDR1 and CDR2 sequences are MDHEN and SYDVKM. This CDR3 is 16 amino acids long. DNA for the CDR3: TGTGCCAGCAGTTCCCTCCCAGGAGGGGCGCGGAATGGGCAGTACTTC. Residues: CASSSLPGGARNGQYF.

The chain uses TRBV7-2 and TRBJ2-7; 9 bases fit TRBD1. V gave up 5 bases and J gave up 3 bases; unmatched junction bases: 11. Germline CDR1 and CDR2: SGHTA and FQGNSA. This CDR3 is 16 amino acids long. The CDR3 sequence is CASSKSRGTGYYEQYF. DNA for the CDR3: TGTGCCAGCAGCAAAAGCAGGGGGACAGGGTACTACGAGCAGTACTTC.

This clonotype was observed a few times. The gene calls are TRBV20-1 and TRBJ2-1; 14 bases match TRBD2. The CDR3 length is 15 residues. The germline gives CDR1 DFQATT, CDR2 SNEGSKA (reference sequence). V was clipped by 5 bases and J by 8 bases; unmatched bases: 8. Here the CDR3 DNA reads TGCAGTGCTCTGCCGGGACTAGCGGGAGTTCATGAGCAGTTCTTC. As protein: CSALPGLAGVHEQFF.

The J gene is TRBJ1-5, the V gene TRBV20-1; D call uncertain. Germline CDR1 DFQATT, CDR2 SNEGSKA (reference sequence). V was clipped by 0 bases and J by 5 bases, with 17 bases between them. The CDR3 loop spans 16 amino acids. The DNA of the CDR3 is TGCAGTGCTAGAGATAGGGTCAATCCCAACTATCAGCCCCAGCATTTT. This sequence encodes CSARDRVNPNYQPQHF.

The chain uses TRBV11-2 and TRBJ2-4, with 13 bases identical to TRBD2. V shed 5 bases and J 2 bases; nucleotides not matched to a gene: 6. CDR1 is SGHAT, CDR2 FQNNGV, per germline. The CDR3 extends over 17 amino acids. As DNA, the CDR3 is TGTGCCAGCAGCCCCACTAGCGGGAGGGGGTCCAAAAACATTCAGTACTTC. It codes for CASSPTSGRGSKNIQYF.

The CDR3: CSGTTGGDEQFF. CDR3 bases: TGCAGCGGTACAACAGGGGGCGATGAGCAGTTCTTC. V usage is TRBV29-1 and J usage is TRBJ2-1; 9 bases map to TRBD1. The V gene's germline CDR1 is SQVTM and CDR2 ANQGSEA. This CDR3 comprises 12 residues. Trimming removed 7 bases from V and 8 bases from J; junction bases left unmatched: 6.

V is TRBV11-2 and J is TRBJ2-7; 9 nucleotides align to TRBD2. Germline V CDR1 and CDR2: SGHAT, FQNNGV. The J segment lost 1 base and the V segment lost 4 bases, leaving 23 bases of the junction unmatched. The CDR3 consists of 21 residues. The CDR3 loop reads CASSSRPPSGIRIKLSYEQYF. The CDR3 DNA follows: TGTGCCAGCAGCTCCCGGCCCCCTAGCGGGATACGGATTAAGTTATCCTACGAGCAGTACTTC.

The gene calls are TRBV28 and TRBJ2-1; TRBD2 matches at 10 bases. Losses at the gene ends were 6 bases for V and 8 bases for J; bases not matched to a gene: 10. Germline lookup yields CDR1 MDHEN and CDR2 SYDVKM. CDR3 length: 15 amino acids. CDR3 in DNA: TGTGCCAGCAGCCCCCCTAGCGGGAGACACTATGAGCAGTTCTTC. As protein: CASSPPSGRHYEQFF.

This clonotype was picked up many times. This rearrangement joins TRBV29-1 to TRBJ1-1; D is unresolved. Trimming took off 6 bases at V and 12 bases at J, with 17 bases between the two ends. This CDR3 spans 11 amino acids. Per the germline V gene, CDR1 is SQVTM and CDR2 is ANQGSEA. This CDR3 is CSVRPREEPFF. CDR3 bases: TGCAGCGTGCGACCCCGGGAGGAACCTTTCTTT.

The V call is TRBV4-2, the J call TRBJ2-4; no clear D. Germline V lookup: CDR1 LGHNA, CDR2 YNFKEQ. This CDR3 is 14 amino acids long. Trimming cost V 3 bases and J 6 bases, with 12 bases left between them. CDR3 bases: TGTGCCAGCAGCCAGCCTGGGGATGGAAACATTCAGTACTTC. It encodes CASSQPGDGNIQYF.